Included here is one T cell receptor (beta chain) sequence, with context. These data originate in a study of cytomegalovirus exposure and HLA in healthy donors. CDR1 SGHDT and CDR2 YYEEEE come from the germline V gene. Between the trimmed V and J ends, which lost 6 bases and 2 bases, there was a span of 14 bases. This CDR3 is built from 14 residues. Sequencing was performed with immunoSEQ multiplex PCR; in TCRdb, only in-frame clones are kept and a portion is missing. The sample consists of around 250,000 clones, 90% of them appearing once. The TCR comes from a woman aged 25-40 years in good health and CMV-seronegative. Source material: PBMCs. V usage is TRBV5-6 and J usage is TRBJ1-2; a possible D gene is TRBD1 (5 bases). This chain's CDR3 is CASTGWGTNYGYTF. The CDR3 nucleotides are TGTGCCAGCACCGGATGGGGGACCAACTATGGCTACACCTTC.